This T cell receptor (beta chain) was identified in a study of T cell responses to AZD1222 COVID-19 vaccine. Study-wide results and limits: The breadth and depth of Spike-specific TCRs increased once two AZD1222 doses had been given. Among the donors, most were white British and more were female, and clonal diversity was possibly underestimated. Researchers report vaccine-associated CD4 TCRs spanning spike, with dominance at 160-218 and 743-854. Nearly half of the spike-specific TCRs reportedly recognize variant regions that carry no mutations.

TCRdb's table, derived via immunoSEQ multiplex PCR, lists solely in-frame clones and lacks some. This sample has 150,000 or so clones, with roughly 88% found just once. A word on this clone: Its antigen remains unknown.

The sequences come from peripheral blood, collected on day 0 of AZD1222 vaccination. The TCR sequence derives from an adult in good health.

The CDR3 DNA follows: TGTGCCAGCAGCTTTGGGTCAAACACCATATATTTT. Protein sequence: CASSFGSNTIYF. The V gene is TRBV7-9, the J gene TRBJ1-3; unclear D gene. The V gene's germline CDR1 is SEHNR and CDR2 FQNEAQ (reference sequence). This CDR3 has 12 amino acids. Trimming stripped 3 bases from V and 6 bases from J, with 6 bases between. Full variable domain (missing parts from reference TRBV7-9 and TRBJ1-3): DTGVSQNPRHKITKRGQNVTFRCDPISEHNRLYWYRQTLGQGPEFLTYFQNEAQLEKSRLLSDRFSAERPKGSFSTLEIQRTEQGDSAMYLCASSFGSNTIYFGEGSWLTVV.